This T cell receptor beta chain is from a study of blood T cell repertoires in COVID-19. Study as a whole: COVID-19 samples, acute and convalescent, were from the United States, Italy and Spain. In each case, the material was cDNA or gDNA derived from T cells, B-cell-depleted T cells, or PBMCs.

This clone was seen repeatedly, ten times or more. How the authors handled the data: Using reference gene primer amplification, nucleated cell counts were estimated. Data came from immunoSEQ multiplex PCR; TCRdb stores just in-frame clones and leaves some out. That table is the source of V, J and clone size, and D and trimming were worked out from the DNA. The sample holds 210,000 or so clones; just under 85% are singletons and the top ten take roughly 5%. The CDR3 runs 12 residues. Germline-derived CDR1 and CDR2 are MNHEY and SMNVEV (reference sequence). Trimming shortened V by 4 bases and J by 4 bases, and 4 bases separated the two germline ends.

J is TRBJ1-4 and V is TRBV27; D call uncertain. Material for sequencing was peripheral blood. The TCR originated in an older woman with active or convalescent COVID-19. Here the CDR3 reads CASSSYNEKLFF. The CDR3 bases are TGTGCCAGCAGTTCGTATAATGAAAAACTGTTTTTT.